This TCR beta chain was profiled in a study of regulatory T cells in long-lasting Graves disease. Findings and limits, study-wide: In persistent patients, shared public clonotypes (around 2,500) outnumbered those in new patients (about 1,000). The work looked only at peripheral blood and did not look at thyroid tissue.

Time point given: newly diagnosed GD, antithyroid drugs for less than 3 months. The TCR library was prepared using RNA isolated from PBMCs. It was American Thyroid Association guidelines that determined Graves' disease diagnosis. Xi'an, China, was home to the endocrinology department that provided patients. This clonotype was detected ten times or more. Its target is not known. According to the study, TCR beta libraries were built with iRepertoire HTBI primers and CDR3-region Arm-PCR. One entry per CDR3 protein, called by TCRdb with MiXCR from the multiplex PCR reads. The table records roughly 500,000 distinct CDR3 sequences, 13% of them present only once. The CDR3 is 13 residues long. Deletions cut 3 bases from V and 7 bases from J, with 9 bases between. This sample was also put to use in a study of T cells in Graves' hyperthyroidism and ophthalmopathy.

The genes are TRBV12-3 or TRBV12-4 and TRBJ2-2; a possible D gene is TRBD2 (5 bases). The origin of this receptor is a man aged 25-45 years with Graves disease. Sequencing used peripheral blood mononuclear cells (PBMCs), obtained at new diagnosis, from a patient treated with antithyroid drugs. CDR3 loop: CASSFGEYGELFF. For the CDR3, the DNA is TGTGCCAGCAGTTTTGGGGAGTACGGGGAGCTGTTTTTT.